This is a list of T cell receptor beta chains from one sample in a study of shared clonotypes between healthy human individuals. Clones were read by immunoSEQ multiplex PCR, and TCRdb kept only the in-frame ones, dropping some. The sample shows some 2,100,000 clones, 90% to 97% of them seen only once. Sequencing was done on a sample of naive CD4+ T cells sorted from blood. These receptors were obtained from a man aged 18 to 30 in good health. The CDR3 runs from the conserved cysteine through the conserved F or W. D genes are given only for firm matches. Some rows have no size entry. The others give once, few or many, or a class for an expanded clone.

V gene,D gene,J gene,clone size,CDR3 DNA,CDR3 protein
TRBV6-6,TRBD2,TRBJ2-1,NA,TGTGCCAGCAGTTCAGGGACTAGCGGGACTTACAATGAGCAGTTCTTC,CASSSGTSGTYNEQFF
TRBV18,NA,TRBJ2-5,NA,TGTGCCAGCTCACCAGGGTTGGGGGCCCAAGAGACCCAGTACTTC,CASSPGLGAQETQYF
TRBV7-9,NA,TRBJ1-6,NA,TGTGCCAGCAGCTTAGATGGGTATAATTCACCCCTCCACTTT,CASSLDGYNSPLHF
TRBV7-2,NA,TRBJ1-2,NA,TGTGCCAGCAGCCCCGGGATTGGCTACACCTTC,CASSPGIGYTF
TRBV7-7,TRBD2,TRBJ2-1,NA,TGTGCTAGCAGCCCAGGGACTAGCGGCTACAATGAGCAGTTCTTC,CASSPGTSGYNEQFF
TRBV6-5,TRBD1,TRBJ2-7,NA,TGTGCCAGCAGTTGGGACAGGACCTACGAGCAGTACTTC,CASSWDRTYEQYF
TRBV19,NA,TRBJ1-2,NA,TGTGCCAGTAGTTCCACGGGCTACACCTTC,CASSSTGYTF
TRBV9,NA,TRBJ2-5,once,TGTGCCAGCAGCTCCAACCCCGGGGCGGAGACCCAGTACTTC,CASSSNPGAETQYF
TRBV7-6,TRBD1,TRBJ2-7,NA,TGTGCCAGCAGCTTAAGAGTGAGAGGGACAGGGGTGAACGAGCAGTACTTC,CASSLRVRGTGVNEQYF
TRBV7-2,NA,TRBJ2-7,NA,TGTGCCAGCAGCTTGGGGCGGGGGCTCACCTACGAGCAGTACTTC,CASSLGRGLTYEQYF
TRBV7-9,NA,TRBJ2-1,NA,TGTGCCAGCAGCCCACCCGGGGGCCCACGGGAGCAGTTCTTC,CASSPPGGPREQFF
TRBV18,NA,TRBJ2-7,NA,TGTGCCAGCTCACAGGTTTCGGCAGCGGCCCCCTACGAGCAGTACTTC,CASSQVSAAAPYEQYF
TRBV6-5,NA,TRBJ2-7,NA,TGTGCCAGCAGTTCAGGTGGACGGTCCTACGAGCAGTACTTC,CASSSGGRSYEQYF
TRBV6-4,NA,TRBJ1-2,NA,TGTGCCAGCAGGTTTCCTCACGCCGGCTATGGCTACACCTTC,CASRFPHAGYGYTF
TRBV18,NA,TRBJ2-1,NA,TGTGCCAGCTCACCAGGACAGGGAGGGTTCAATGAGCAGTTCTTC,CASSPGQGGFNEQFF
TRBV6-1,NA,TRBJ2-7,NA,TGTGCCAGCGCTAAAAGGGACGTCTACGAGCAGTACTTC,CASAKRDVYEQYF
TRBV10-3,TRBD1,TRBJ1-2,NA,TGTGCCATCAGCGCTCAGACAGGGTTCGACTATGGCTACACCTTC,CAISAQTGFDYGYTF
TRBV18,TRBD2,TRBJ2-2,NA,TGTGCCAGCTCACCGAAGGGAGGGACCGGGGAGCTGTTTTTT,CASSPKGGTGELFF
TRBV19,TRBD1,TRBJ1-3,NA,TGTGCCAGTAGTCATACCCCCGGGACAGCTGGAAACACCATATATTTT,CASSHTPGTAGNTIYF
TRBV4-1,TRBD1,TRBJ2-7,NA,TGCGCCAGCAGCCGCGCCGGGACAGGGATATCCTACGAGCAGTACTTC,CASSRAGTGISYEQYF
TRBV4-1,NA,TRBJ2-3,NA,TGCGCCAGCAGCCAAGGGGCAGGTAGAGATACGCAGTATTTT,CASSQGAGRDTQYF
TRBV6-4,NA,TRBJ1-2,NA,TGTGCCAGCAGTGAAGCGTGGAACTATGGCTACACCTTC,CASSEAWNYGYTF
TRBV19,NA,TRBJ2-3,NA,TGTGCCAGTAGTACCCTACAGACAGGGAGGAGACCCACAGATACGCAGTATTTT,CASSTLQTGRRPTDTQYF
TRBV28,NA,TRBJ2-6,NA,TGTGCCAGCAGTCTTGAAGTCTCTGGGGCCAACGTCCTGACTTTC,CASSLEVSGANVLTF
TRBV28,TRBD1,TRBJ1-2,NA,TGTGCCAGCAGTTTACGGAACAGGGGGCTAGGTGGCTACACCTTC,CASSLRNRGLGGYTF
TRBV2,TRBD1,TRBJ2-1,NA,TGTGCCAGCAGTGAGTCGACAGGGGCCTACAATGAGCAGTTCTTC,CASSESTGAYNEQFF
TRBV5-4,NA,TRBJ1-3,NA,TGTGCCAGCAGCTTTACCGGGCGGGACACCATATATTTT,CASSFTGRDTIYF
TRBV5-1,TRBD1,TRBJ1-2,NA,TGCGCCAGCAGCTTGGGACAGGGTATTGGCTACACCTTC,CASSLGQGIGYTF
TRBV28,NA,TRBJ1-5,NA,TGTGCCAGCAGTCAAAATCAGCCCCAGCATTTT,CASSQNQPQHF
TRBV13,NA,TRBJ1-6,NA,TGTGCCAGCAGCCAAACCCGGGTAAAGGGGAAGGATTATAATTCACCCCTCCACTTT,CASSQTRVKGKDYNSPLHF
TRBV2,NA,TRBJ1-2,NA,TGTGCCAGCAGTGAAGCCCGCCGGCGTGGAGGGTACGGCTACACCTTC,CASSEARRRGGYGYTF
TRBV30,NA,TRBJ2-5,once,TGTGCCTGGAGTTCGTCGGGGGTCGACCTGCACTTC,CAWSSSGVDLHF
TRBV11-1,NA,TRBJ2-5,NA,TGTGCCAGCAGCTTACACAGGGCACCAGAGACCCAGTACTTC,CASSLHRAPETQYF
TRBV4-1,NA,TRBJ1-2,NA,TGCGCCAGCAGCCCTCGGACGGGGGGTCCTAACTATGGCTACACCTTC,CASSPRTGGPNYGYTF
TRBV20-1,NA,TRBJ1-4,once,TGCAGTGCTAGGACGGTCGAAAAACTGTTTTTT,CSARTVEKLFF
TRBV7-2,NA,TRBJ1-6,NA,TGTGCCAGCAGCTTCAGAAATTCACCCCTCCACTTT,CASSFRNSPLHF
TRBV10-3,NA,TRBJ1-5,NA,TGTGCCATCAGTGAGCGGGAGCAGGATCAGCCCCAGCATTTT,CAISEREQDQPQHF
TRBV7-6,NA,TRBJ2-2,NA,TGTGCCAGCAGCTTAGCCCTCGAGCTGTTTTTT,CASSLALELFF
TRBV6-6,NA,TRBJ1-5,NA,TGTGCCAGCAGTTCAGGCCAGTATAGCAATCAGCCCCAGCATTTT,CASSSGQYSNQPQHF
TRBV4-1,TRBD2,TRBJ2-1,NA,TGCGCCAGCAGCCAAGAACTAGCGGTGAACAATGAGCAGTTCTTC,CASSQELAVNNEQFF
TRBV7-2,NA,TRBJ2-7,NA,TGTGCCAGCAGCGCAGAAATTACAGGATGGCAGTACTTC,CASSAEITGWQYF
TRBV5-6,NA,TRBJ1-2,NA,TGTGCCAGCAGCTTGGTATCAGGTCGGGTCCCTGGCTACACCTTC,CASSLVSGRVPGYTF
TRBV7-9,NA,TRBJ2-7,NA,TGTGCCAGCAGCGCGAGGGGAGGCTACGAGCAGTACTTC,CASSARGGYEQYF
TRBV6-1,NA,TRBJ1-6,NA,TGTGCCAGCGGGGGCTCCTATAATTCACCCCTCCACTTT,CASGGSYNSPLHF
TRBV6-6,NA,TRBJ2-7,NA,TGTGCCAGCAGCCTGGTAGCGTTGAGCTCCTACGAGCAGTACTTC,CASSLVALSSYEQYF
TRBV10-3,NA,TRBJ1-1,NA,TGTGCCATCAGGGAATTGGGAACTGAAGCTTTCTTT,CAIRELGTEAFF
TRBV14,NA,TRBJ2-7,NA,TGTGCCAGCAGCCAAGATTTGCAGGGTGGCTACGAGCAGTACTTC,CASSQDLQGGYEQYF
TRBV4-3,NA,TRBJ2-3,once,TGCGCCAGCAGCCAACAGGGTTACACAGATACGCAGTATTTT,CASSQQGYTDTQYF
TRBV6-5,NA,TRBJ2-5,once,TGTGCCAGCAGTTACCTGGATTCGGAGACCCAGTACTTC,CASSYLDSETQYF
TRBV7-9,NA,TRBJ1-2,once,TGTGCCAGCAGCCGACTTGTCGACGTTTACTATGGCTACACCTTC,CASSRLVDVYYGYTF
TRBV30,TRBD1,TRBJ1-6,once,TGTGCCTGGTCGGGACAGGGGGATTCACCCCTCCACTTT,CAWSGQGDSPLHF
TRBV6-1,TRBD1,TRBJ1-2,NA,TGTGCCAGCAGAAAGACAGGGTATGGCTACACCTTC,CASRKTGYGYTF
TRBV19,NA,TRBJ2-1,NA,TGTGCCAGTACCCCGACCGGGATGATTAACAATGAGCAGTTCTTC,CASTPTGMINNEQFF
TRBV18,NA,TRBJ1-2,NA,TGTGCCAGCTCACCACCGCGGCGAAGCAGTCGCTATGGCTACACCTTC,CASSPPRRSSRYGYTF